This T cell receptor (beta chain) came from a study of tumor-infiltrating lymphocytes in primary liver carcinoma. The researchers produced TCR beta cDNA from approximately 0.45 ug total RNA with a constant-region primer. Slightly modified ARM-PCR with three nested multiplex PCR rounds yielded TCR beta libraries. TCRdb itself ran the multiplex PCR reads through MiXCR, one entry per CDR3 protein. The top ten clones hold about a tenth of a sample with 100,000 to 150,000 distinct CDR3 sequences, around 62% of them seen once. There are many counts of this clonotype. The tissue used was unsorted bulk material of about 19-33 mg. RNA and DNA were co-extracted from it with the AllPrep DNA/RNA mini kit. Surgical resection treated primary liver carcinoma in the patients. Over 75% of the cells were viable tumor cells in every tumor sample. The clonotype originates from an older woman with primary liver carcinoma and hepatitis B virus infection. Sequenced sample: liver tumor tissue from sampling region 1. This sample's subset: tumor region T1, superior pole.

The CDR3 loop is CASRTSGRANKYEQYF. CDR3 DNA: TGTGCCAGCCGGACTAGCGGGAGGGCCAATAAATACGAGCAGTACTTC. V gene TRBV6-6 combines with J gene TRBJ2-7; TRBD2 agrees at 15 bases. The CDR3 is made up of 16 amino acids. The J segment lost 4 bases and the V segment lost 8 bases, leaving 9 bases of the junction unmatched. The V gene's germline CDR1 is MNHNY and CDR2 SVGAGI (reference sequence).